The present T cell receptor (beta chain) was sequenced within a study of T cells after yellow fever vaccination. Whole-study findings and limits: CD4 and CD8 compartments shared a small share of clonotypes, likely from convergent recombination. On re-exposure, the response was weaker but peaked faster, at day 5 versus 15. Most primary-vaccination clones reappeared after the booster (approximately 96% CD4, more than 70% CD8).

In this sample, this clonotype turned up many times. The antigen remains undetermined. Germline V gene lookup returns CDR1 SQVTM and CDR2 ANQGSEA. The CDR3 has 13 residues. Generation of TCR cDNA used 5'RACE template switching (which added a universal primer site and UMIs). One entry per CDR3 protein results from TCRdb running MiXCR on the 5' RACE reads. Among 100,000 to 150,000 distinct CDR3 sequences listed, 7.4% were seen once. The V call is TRBV29-1, the J call TRBJ2-5; the D gene is possibly TRBD2 (6 bases). The sequence derives from a man aged 18 to 35 who received the YFV17D yellow fever vaccine. The sample in question was CD4+ T cells sorted from PBMCs, obtained approximately 11 days after the first yellow fever vaccination. CDR3 sequence: CSAGSRAGETQYF. CDR3 nucleotide sequence: TGCAGTGCCGGTAGCCGAGCGGGTGAGACCCAGTACTTC.